This is a list of T cell receptor beta chains from one sample in a study of cytomegalovirus exposure and HLA in healthy donors. Profiled with immunoSEQ multiplex PCR; TCRdb holds only in-frame clones, not every one. The sample lists 150,000 to 200,000 clones; approximately 78% were seen once. Sequenced material: PBMCs. These receptors were obtained from a young woman in good health and CMV-seropositive. Both conserved end residues are part of each CDR3. The order of the fields is J gene, D gene, V gene, clone size, CDR3 protein, CDR3 DNA. A D gene is named only where the DNA matches it firmly. A row's size may be missing; if present it is once, few, many or a size class.

TRBJ1-4 TRBD1 TRBV9 . CASSVPGQEEKLFF TGTGCCAGCAGCGTACCGGGACAGGAGGAAAAACTGTTTTTT
TRBJ1-5 TRBD1 TRBV15 once CATSTRQGDNQPQHF TGTGCCACCAGCACCCGACAGGGCGACAATCAGCCCCAGCATTTT
TRBJ2-3 . TRBV2 . CASRRGFDTQYF TGTGCCAGCAGGAGGGGGTTCGATACGCAGTATTTT
TRBJ1-4 . TRBV21-1 . CASSRLDLKLFF TGTGCCAGCAGCAGACTCGATCTAAAACTGTTTTTT
TRBJ1-2 TRBD1 TRBV10-3 few CAISESGSGGGYTF TGTGCCATCAGTGAGTCGGGATCAGGGGGTGGCTACACCTTC
TRBJ2-1 TRBD2 TRBV11-3 . CASSLGRTSGEQFF TGTGCCAGCAGCTTAGGGAGGACTAGCGGTGAGCAGTTCTTC
TRBJ1-1 . TRBV10-2 once CASSGGWGGTEAFF TGCGCCAGCAGTGGGGGTTGGGGGGGAACTGAAGCTTTCTTT
TRBJ1-2 TRBD1 TRBV28 few CASSPDRGYGYTF TGTGCCAGCAGTCCAGACAGGGGCTATGGCTACACCTTC
TRBJ1-1 . TRBV4-1 . CASSQSKGRRGISEAFF TGCGCCAGCAGCCAAAGTAAAGGACGTCGGGGGATTTCTGAAGCTTTCTTT
TRBJ2-7 . TRBV4-2 . CASSQARGGNGNEQYF TGTGCCAGCAGCCAAGCCAGGGGAGGGAACGGGAACGAGCAGTACTTC
TRBJ1-1 . TRBV15 once CATSTSGATPAEGAFF TGTGCCACCAGCACCTCTGGGGCGACACCGGCCGAAGGAGCTTTCTTT
TRBJ1-4 . TRBV2 . CASSVMERRKLFF TGTGCCAGCAGTGTTATGGAAAGGAGAAAACTGTTTTTT
TRBJ2-3 . TRBV5-1 . CASSLGGDLSSSDTQYF TGCGCCAGCAGCTTGGGCGGGGACCTCTCGTCCTCAGATACGCAGTATTTT
TRBJ2-7 . TRBV11-3 . CASSLGPVFEQYF TGTGCCAGCAGTCTTGGGCCCGTCTTCGAGCAGTACTTC
TRBJ2-3 . TRBV5-1 few CASSFRDSSDTQYF TGCGCCAGCAGCTTTCGGGACTCCTCTGATACGCAGTATTTT
TRBJ2-7 . TRBV28 . CASSLASTYEQYF TGTGCCAGCAGTCTCGCATCCACTTACGAGCAGTACTTC
TRBJ1-4 TRBD1 TRBV7-9 few CSSSPHRDSMFF TGTTCCAGCAGCCCCCACCGGGACAGCATGTTTTTT
TRBJ2-2 TRBD1 TRBV7-9 . CASSSPTGARTGELFF TGTGCCAGCAGCTCCCCGACAGGGGCAAGGACCGGGGAGCTGTTTTTT
TRBJ1-1 . TRBV10-3 . CAIGLAGTPEAFF TGTGCCATCGGCCTGGCAGGGACTCCAGAAGCTTTCTTT
TRBJ2-1 . TRBV5-1 . CASSLVEGPYNEQFF TGCGCCAGCAGCTTGGTCGAGGGTCCCTACAATGAGCAGTTCTTC
TRBJ1-2 TRBD1 TRBV2 . CASSTGTGNGYTF TGTGCCAGCAGCACCGGGACAGGGAATGGCTACACCTTC
TRBJ2-1 TRBD2 TRBV11-3 . CASSLDNGLAGVDEQFF TGTGCCAGCAGCTTAGATAACGGACTAGCGGGAGTGGATGAGCAGTTCTTC
TRBJ2-6 . TRBV5-4 . CASSPGQPSGANVLTF TGTGCCAGCAGCCCTGGACAGCCCTCTGGGGCCAACGTCCTGACTTTC
TRBJ1-1 . TRBV6-6 . CASSGRQGNTEAFF TGTGCCAGCAGTGGAAGGCAGGGGAACACTGAAGCTTTCTTT
TRBJ2-5 TRBD2 TRBV7-9 . CASSPSGDQETQYF TGTGCCAGCAGTCCTAGCGGGGACCAAGAGACCCAGTACTTC
TRBJ2-3 TRBD1 TRBV28 . CASSPAGDRFTDTQYF TGTGCCAGCAGCCCCGCTGGGGACAGATTCACAGATACGCAGTATTTT
TRBJ1-1 . TRBV5-4 few CASSPGQVNTEAFF TGTGCCAGCAGCCCTGGTCAGGTGAACACTGAAGCTTTCTTT
TRBJ2-3 TRBD2 TRBV18 . CASSPRSGSADTQYF TGTGCCAGCTCACCTCGGAGCGGGAGCGCAGATACGCAGTATTTT
TRBJ2-7 TRBD1 TRBV28 . CASSPGTGTSYEQYF TGTGCCAGCAGTCCGGGGACAGGGACCTCCTACGAGCAGTACTTC
TRBJ2-3 TRBD2 TRBV7-9 few CASSLVLAGVEDTQYF TGTGCCAGCAGCTTAGTGTTAGCGGGAGTAGAAGATACGCAGTATTTT
TRBJ2-1 . TRBV5-1 . CASSTSGGSRMQFF TGCGCCAGCAGCACCTCCGGGGGTTCGCGGATGCAGTTCTTC
TRBJ1-1 TRBD1 TRBV12-5 . CASGLGRDRGFTEAFF TGTGCTAGTGGTTTGGGCCGGGACAGGGGATTCACTGAAGCTTTCTTT
TRBJ2-5 TRBD1 TRBV6-4 . CARGQGGQTQYF TGTGCCAGGGGACAGGGGGGGCAGACCCAGTACTTC
TRBJ1-6 . TRBV6-5 . CASSYSAGSGSPLHF TGTGCCAGCAGTTACTCAGCGGGGTCTGGATCCCCCCTCCACTTT
TRBJ2-7 . TRBV7-9 . CSSSQAQGSSRSSYEQYF TGTTCCAGCAGCCAAGCCCAGGGTAGTTCAAGATCGTCCTACGAGCAGTACTTC
TRBJ2-7 TRBD2 TRBV14 . CASSQVVSGSGEQYF TGTGCCAGCAGCCAAGTGGTTAGCGGGAGTGGCGAGCAGTACTTC
TRBJ1-4 . TRBV6-1 . CASSDTGPFNEKLFF TGTGCCAGCAGCGATACAGGGCCCTTTAATGAAAAACTGTTTTTT
TRBJ1-3 . TRBV19 few CASSIYPLSGNTIYF TGTGCCAGTAGTATATATCCTCTTTCCGGAAACACCATATATTTT
TRBJ2-5 . TRBV7-8 . CASSLEPGLRTQYF TGTGCCAGCAGCTTAGAGCCAGGGCTAAGGACCCAGTACTTC
TRBJ1-4 . TRBV28 . CASSYREFGEKLFF TGTGCCAGCAGTTACAGGGAATTTGGTGAAAAACTGTTTTTT
TRBJ2-7 . TRBV27 . CASSKNTVSEQYF TGTGCCAGCAGTAAAAATACCGTCTCCGAGCAGTACTTC